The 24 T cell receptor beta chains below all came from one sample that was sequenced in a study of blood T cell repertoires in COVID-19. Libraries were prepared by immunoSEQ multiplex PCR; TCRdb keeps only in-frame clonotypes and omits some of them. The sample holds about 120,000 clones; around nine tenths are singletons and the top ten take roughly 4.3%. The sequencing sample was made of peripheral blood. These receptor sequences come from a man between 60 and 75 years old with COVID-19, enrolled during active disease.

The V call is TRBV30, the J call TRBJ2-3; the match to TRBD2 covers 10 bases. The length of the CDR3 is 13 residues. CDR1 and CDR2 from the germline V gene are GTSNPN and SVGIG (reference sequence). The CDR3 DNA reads TGTGCTTTTAAGCGGGGGGGAACAGATACGCAGTATTTT. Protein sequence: CAFKRGGTDTQYF.

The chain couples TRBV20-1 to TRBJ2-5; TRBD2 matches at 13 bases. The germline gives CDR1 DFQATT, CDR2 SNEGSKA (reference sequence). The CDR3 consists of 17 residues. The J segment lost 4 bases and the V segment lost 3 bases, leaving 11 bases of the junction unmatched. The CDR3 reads CSASTSGGGLYGETQYF. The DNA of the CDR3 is TGCAGTGCTAGTACTAGCGGGGGGGGACTTTATGGAGAGACCCAGTACTTC.

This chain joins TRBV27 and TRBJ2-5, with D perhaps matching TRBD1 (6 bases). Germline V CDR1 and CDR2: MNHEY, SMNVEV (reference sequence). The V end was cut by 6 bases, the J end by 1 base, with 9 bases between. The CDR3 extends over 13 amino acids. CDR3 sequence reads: CASRLRGQETQYF. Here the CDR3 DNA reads TGTGCCAGCAGGCTCAGGGGCCAAGAGACCCAGTACTTC.

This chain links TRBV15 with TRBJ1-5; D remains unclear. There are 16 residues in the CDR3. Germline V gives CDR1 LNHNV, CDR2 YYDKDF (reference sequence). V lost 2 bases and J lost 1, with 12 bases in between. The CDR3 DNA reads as TGTGCCACCAGCAGAAGCGGAAGGGAAAGCAATCAGCCCCAGCATTTT. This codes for CATSRSGRESNQPQHF.

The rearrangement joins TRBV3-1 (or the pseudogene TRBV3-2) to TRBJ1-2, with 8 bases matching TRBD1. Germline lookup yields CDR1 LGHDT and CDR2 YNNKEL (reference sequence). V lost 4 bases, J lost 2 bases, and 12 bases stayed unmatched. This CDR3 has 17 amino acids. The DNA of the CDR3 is TGTGCCAGCAGCCCCCTTGGAACAGGGGGGGGCAACTATGGCTACACCTTC. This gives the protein CASSPLGTGGGNYGYTF.

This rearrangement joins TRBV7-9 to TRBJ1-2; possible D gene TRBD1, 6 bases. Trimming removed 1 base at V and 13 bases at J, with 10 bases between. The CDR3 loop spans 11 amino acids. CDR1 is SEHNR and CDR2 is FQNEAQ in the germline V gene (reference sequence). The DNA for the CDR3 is TGTGCCAGCAGCTTAGAGAGGACAGTCACCTTC. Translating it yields CASSLERTVTF.

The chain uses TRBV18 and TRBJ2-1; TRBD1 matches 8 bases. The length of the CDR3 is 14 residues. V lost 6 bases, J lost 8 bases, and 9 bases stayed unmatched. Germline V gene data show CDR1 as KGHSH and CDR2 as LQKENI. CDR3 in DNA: TGTGCCAGCTCCCCTGGACAGGGAGGATATGAGCAGTTCTTC. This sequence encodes CASSPGQGGYEQFF.

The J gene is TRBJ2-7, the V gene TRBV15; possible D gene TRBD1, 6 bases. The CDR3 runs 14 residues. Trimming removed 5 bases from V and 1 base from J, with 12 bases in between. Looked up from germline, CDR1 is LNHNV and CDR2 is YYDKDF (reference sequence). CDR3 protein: CATSVGQQSYEQYF. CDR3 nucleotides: TGTGCCACCAGCGTCGGACAGCAGTCCTACGAGCAGTACTTC. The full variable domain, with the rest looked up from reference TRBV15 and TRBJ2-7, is DAMVIQNPRYQVTQFGKPVTLSCSQTLNHNVMYWYQQKSSQAPKLLFHYYDKDFNNEADTPDNFQSRRPNTSFCFLDIRSPGLGDTAMYLCATSVGQQSYEQYFGPGTRLTVT.

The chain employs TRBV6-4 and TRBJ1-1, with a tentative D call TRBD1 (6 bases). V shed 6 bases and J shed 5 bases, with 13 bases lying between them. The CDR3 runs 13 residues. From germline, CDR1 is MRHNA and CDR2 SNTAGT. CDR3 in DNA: TGTGCCAGCAGCTCGACGACAGGAACTGAAGCTTTCTTT. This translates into CASSSTTGTEAFF.

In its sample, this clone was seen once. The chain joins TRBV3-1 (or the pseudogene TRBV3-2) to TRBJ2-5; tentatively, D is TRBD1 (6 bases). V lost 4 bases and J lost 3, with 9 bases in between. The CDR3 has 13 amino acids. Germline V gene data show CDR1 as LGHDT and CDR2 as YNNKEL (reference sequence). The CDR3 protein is CASSRNREETQYF. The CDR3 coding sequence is TGTGCCAGCAGCCGGAACAGGGAAGAGACCCAGTACTTC.

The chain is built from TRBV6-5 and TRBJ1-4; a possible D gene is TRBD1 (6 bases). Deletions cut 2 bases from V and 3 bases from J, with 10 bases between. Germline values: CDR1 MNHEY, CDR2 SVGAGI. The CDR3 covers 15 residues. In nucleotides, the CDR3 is TGTGCCAGCAGTTACAGGGGGAATCCTAATGAAAAACTGTTTTTT. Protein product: CASSYRGNPNEKLFF.

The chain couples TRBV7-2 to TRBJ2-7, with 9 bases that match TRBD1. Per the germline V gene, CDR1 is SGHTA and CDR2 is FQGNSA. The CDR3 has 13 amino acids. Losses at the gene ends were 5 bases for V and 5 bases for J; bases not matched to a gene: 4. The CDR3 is CASSLWTGDEQYF. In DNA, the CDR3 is TGTGCCAGCAGCCTATGGACAGGGGACGAGCAGTACTTC.

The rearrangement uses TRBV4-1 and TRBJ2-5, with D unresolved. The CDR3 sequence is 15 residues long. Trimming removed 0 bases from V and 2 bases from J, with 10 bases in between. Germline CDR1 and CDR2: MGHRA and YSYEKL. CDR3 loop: CASSQDKLQQETQYF. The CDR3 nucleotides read TGCGCCAGCAGCCAAGATAAGTTACAGCAAGAGACCCAGTACTTC.

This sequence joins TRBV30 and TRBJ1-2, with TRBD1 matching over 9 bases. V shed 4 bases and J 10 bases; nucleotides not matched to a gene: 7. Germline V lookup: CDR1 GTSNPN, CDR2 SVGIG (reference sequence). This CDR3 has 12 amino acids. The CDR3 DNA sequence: TGTGCCTGGATTCGGGACAGGGTGATCTACACCTTC. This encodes CAWIRDRVIYTF.

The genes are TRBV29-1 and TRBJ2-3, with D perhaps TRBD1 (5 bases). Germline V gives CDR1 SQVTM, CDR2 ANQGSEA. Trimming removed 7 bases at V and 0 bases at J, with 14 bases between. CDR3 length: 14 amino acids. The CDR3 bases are TGCAGCGCCTACAGGTTTAGAAGCACAGATACGCAGTATTTT. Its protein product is CSAYRFRSTDTQYF.

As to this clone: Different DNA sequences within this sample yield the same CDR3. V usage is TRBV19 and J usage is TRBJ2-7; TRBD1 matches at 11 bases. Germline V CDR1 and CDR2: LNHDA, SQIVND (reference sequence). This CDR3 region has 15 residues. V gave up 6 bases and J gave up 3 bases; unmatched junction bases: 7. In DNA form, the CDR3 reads TGTGCCAGTAGAGAAGGGACAGGGGGGCTCTACGAGCAGTACTTC. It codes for CASREGTGGLYEQYF.

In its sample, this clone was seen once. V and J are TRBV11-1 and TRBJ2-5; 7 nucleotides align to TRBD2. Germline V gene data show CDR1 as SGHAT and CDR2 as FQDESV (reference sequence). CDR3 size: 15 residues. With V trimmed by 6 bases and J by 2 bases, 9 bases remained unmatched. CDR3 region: CASRLGGVAQETQYF. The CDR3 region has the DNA TGTGCCAGCAGATTGGGGGGGGTCGCACAAGAGACCCAGTACTTC.

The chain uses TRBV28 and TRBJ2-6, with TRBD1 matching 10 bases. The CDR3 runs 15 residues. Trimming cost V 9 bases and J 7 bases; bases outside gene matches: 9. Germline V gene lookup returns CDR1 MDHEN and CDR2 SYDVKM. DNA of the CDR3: TGTGCCAGTGTCTCGTGGGACAGGGGTGCCAACGTCCTGACTTTC. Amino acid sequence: CASVSWDRGANVLTF.

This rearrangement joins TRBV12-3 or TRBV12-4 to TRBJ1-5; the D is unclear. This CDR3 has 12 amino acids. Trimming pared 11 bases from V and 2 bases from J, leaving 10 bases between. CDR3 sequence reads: CAAGQGNQPQHF. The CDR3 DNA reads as TGTGCCGCGGGCCAGGGCAATCAGCCCCAGCATTTT.

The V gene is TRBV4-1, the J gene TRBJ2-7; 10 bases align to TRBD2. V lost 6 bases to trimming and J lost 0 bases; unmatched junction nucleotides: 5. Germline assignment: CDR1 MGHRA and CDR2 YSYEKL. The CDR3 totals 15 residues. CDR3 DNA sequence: TGCGCCAGCAGTCCAAGCGGGGGGGCCTCCTACGAGCAGTACTTC. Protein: CASSPSGGASYEQYF.

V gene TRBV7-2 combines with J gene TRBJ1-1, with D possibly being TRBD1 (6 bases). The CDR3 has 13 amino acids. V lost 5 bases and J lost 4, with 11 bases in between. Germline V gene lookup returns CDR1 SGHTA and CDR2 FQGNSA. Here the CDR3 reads CASSNQQGTEAFF. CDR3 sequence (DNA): TGTGCCAGCAGCAACCAACAGGGCACTGAAGCTTTCTTT. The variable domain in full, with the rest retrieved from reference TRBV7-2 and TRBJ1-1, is GAGVSQSPSNKVTEKGKDVELRCDPISGHTALYWYRQSLGQGLEFLIYFQGNSAPDKSGLPSDRFSAERTGGSVSTLTIQRTQQEDSAVYLCASSNQQGTEAFFGQGTRLTVV.

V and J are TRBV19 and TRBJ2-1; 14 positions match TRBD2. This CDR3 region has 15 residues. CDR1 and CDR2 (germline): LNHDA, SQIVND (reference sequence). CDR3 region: CATSRTSGGYNEQFF. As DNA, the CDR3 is TGTGCTACGTCACGGACTAGCGGGGGGTACAATGAGCAGTTCTTC.

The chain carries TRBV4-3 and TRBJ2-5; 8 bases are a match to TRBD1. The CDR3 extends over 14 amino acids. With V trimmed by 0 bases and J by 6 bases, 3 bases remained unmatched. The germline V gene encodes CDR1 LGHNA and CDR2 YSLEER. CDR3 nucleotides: TGCGCCAGCAGCCAAGACAGGGGGCAGAAGACCCAGTACTTC. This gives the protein CASSQDRGQKTQYF.

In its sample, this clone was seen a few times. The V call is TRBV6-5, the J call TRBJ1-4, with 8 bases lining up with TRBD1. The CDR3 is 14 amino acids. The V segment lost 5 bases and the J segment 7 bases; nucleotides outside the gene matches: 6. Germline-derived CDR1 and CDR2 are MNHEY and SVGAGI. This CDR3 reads CASSPQGAGEKLFF. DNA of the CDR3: TGTGCCAGCAGTCCCCAGGGGGCGGGTGAAAAACTGTTTTTT.